One T cell receptor beta chain is described in this entry. Its antigen is unidentified. The data belong to a study of blood T cells in healthy people across ages. Whole-study results and caveats: Higher diversity, along with more naive CD4+ cells, distinguished long-lived donors from aged donors.

V trimming: 3 bases; J trimming: 11 bases; junction bases outside the gene matches: 7. Looked up from germline, CDR1 is SGHVS and CDR2 is FNYEAQ. The CDR3 length is 14 residues. Sample-barcoded 5' priming and a J-beta primer mix drove a second PCR of about 6 to 12 cycles. TCRdb independently ran MiXCR on the 5' RACE reads; one entry per CDR3 protein. Here the sample spans under 2,000,000 distinct CDR3 sequences, about 50% being singletons. The chain recombines TRBV7-6 with TRBJ2-5, with 12 positions matching TRBD2. Sequenced: blood. The sequence derives from a woman in her thirties or forties in good health. CDR3 bases: TGTGCCAGCAGCTTGACTAGCGGGGGCCGAGAGCAGTACTTC. Residues: CASSLTSGGREQYF.